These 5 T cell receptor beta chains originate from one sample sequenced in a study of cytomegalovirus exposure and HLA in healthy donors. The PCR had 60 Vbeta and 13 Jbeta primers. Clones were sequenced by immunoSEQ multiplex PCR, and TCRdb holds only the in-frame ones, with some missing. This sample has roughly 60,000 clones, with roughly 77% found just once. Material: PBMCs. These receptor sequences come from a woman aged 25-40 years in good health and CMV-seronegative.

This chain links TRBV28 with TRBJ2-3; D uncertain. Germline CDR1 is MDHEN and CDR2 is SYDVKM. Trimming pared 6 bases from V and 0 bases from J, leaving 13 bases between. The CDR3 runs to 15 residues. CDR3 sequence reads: CASSHSFPSTDTQYF. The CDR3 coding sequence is TGTGCCAGCAGCCACAGCTTTCCTAGCACAGATACGCAGTATTTT.

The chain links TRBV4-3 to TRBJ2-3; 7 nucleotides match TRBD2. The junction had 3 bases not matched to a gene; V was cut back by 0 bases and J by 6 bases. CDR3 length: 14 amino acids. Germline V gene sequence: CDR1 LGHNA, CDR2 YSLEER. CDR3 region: CASSQETSQDTQYF. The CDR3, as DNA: TGCGCCAGCAGCCAAGAGACTAGCCAGGATACGCAGTATTTT.

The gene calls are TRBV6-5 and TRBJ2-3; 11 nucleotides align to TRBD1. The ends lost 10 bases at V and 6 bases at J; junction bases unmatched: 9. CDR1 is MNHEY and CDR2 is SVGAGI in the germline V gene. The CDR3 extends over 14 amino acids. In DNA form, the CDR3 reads TGTGCCACGGGATGGACAGGGGGCATGGATACGCAGTATTTT. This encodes CATGWTGGMDTQYF.

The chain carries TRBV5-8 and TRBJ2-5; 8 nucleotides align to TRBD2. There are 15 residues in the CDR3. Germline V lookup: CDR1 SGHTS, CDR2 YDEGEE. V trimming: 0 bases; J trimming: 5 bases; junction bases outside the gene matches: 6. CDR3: CASSLGGRSWETQYF. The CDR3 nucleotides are TGTGCCAGCAGCTTGGGCGGGAGGTCTTGGGAGACCCAGTACTTC.

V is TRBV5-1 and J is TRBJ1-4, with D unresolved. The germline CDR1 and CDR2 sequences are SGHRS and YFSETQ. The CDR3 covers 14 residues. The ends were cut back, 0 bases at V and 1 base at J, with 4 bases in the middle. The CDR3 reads CASSLGITNEKLFF. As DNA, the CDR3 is TGCGCCAGCAGCTTGGGTATAACTAATGAAAAACTGTTTTTT.